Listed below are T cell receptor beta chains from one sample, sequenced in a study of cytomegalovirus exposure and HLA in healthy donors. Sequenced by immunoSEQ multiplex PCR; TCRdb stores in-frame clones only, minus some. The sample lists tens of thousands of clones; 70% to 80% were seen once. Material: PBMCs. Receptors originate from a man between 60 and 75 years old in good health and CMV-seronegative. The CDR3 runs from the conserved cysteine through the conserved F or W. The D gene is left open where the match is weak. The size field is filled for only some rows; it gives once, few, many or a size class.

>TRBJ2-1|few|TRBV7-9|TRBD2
CASSSTSPYNEQFF
TGTGCCAGCAGCTCGACTAGCCCCTACAATGAGCAGTTCTTC
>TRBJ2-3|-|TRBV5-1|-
CASSLWWTEGTDTQYF
TGCGCCAGCAGCTTGTGGTGGACAGAGGGAACAGATACGCAGTATTTT
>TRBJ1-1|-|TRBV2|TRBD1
CASSRTGSNTEAFF
TGTGCCAGCAGTAGGACAGGGTCGAACACTGAAGCTTTCTTT
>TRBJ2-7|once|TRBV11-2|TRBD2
CASSLAPPGLAVDEQYF
TGTGCCAGCAGCTTAGCCCCGCCGGGACTAGCGGTCGACGAGCAGTACTTC
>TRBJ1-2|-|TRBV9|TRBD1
CASSVEGTASYGYTF
TGTGCCAGCAGCGTGGAAGGGACAGCTTCATATGGCTACACCTTC
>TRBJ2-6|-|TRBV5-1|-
CASSLEGVGGANVLTF
TGCGCCAGCAGCTTGGAAGGGGTGGGGGGGGCCAACGTCCTGACTTTC
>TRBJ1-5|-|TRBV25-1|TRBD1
CASSESPGQGNQPQHF
TGTGCCAGCAGTGAATCGCCGGGACAGGGCAATCAGCCCCAGCATTTT
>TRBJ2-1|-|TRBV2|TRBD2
CASSNGGVYNEQFF
TGTGCCAGCAGTAACGGGGGGGTCTACAATGAGCAGTTCTTC
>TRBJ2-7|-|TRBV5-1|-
CASSREDSSNEQYF
TGCGCCAGCTCCCGGGAGGACAGCTCAAACGAGCAGTACTTC
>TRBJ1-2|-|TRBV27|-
CATRQEDYGYTF
TGTGCCACGCGACAGGAGGACTATGGCTACACCTTC
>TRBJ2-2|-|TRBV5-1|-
CASSPRAGNTGELFF
TGCGCCAGCAGCCCGCGAGCGGGGAACACCGGGGAGCTGTTTTTT
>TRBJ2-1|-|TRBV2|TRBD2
CASSRGGGMNEQFF
TGTGCCAGCAGTCGGGGGGGTGGTATGAATGAGCAGTTCTTC
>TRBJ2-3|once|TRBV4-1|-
CASSHRTELGDTQYF
TGCGCCAGCAGCCACCGGACAGAGCTTGGAGATACGCAGTATTTT
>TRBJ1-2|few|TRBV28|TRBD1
CASGSQGAVYSYGYTF
TGTGCCAGCGGGTCACAGGGGGCCGTGTACAGTTATGGCTACACCTTC
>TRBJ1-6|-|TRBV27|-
CASSFPGNSPLHF
TGTGCCAGCAGTTTCCCGGGTAATTCACCCCTCCACTTT
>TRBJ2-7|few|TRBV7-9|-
CASSSRENSYEQYF
TGTGCCAGCAGCTCACGGGAGAACTCCTACGAGCAGTACTTC
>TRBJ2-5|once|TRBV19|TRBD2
CASSSLAGPGETQYF
TGTGCCAGTAGTTCACTAGCGGGCCCCGGGGAGACCCAGTACTTC
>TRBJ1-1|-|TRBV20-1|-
CSALRDTEAFF
TGTAGTGCTCTCCGGGACACTGAAGCTTTCTTT
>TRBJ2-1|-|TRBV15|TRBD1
CATSRVAGTVDYNEQFF
TGTGCCACCAGCAGGGTCGCCGGGACAGTTGACTACAATGAGCAGTTCTTC
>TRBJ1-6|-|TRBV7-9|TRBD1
CASRDRDSPLHF
TGTGCCAGCAGGGACAGGGATTCACCCCTCCACTTT
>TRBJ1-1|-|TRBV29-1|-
CSATGGGAEAFF
TGCAGCGCCACGGGCGGAGGCGCTGAAGCTTTCTTT
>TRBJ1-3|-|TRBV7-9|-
CASSLRGSGNTIYF
TGTGCCAGCAGCTTAAGGGGCTCTGGAAACACCATATATTTT
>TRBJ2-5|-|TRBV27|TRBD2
CASSPQRGKETQYF
TGTGCCAGCAGTCCGCAGCGGGGCAAAGAGACCCAGTACTTC
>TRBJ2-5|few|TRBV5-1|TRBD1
CASSSTRTGRQETQYF
TGCGCCAGCAGCTCTACCCGGACAGGGAGGCAAGAGACCCAGTACTTC
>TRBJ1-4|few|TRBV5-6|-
CASSFWANQGEKLFF
TGTGCCAGCAGCTTTTGGGCGAATCAAGGTGAAAAACTGTTTTTT
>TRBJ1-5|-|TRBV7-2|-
CASSWGGDQPQHF
TGTGCCAGCAGCTGGGGAGGGGATCAGCCCCAGCATTTT
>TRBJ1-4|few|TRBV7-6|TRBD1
CASSFAGQGPNEKLFF
TGTGCCAGCAGCTTTGCAGGACAGGGACCAAATGAAAAACTGTTTTTT
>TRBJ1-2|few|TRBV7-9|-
CASSLTPSSGYTF
TGTGCCAGCAGCTTAACCCCTTCGAGTGGCTACACCTTC
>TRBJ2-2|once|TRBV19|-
CASNLPWTGELFF
TGTGCCAGTAACCTACCTTGGACCGGGGAGCTGTTTTTT
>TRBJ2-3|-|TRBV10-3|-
CAISEGELDTQYF
TGTGCCATCAGTGAAGGAGAGTTGGATACGCAGTATTTT
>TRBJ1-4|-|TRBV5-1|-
CASSHRDTDEKLFF
TGCGCCAGCAGCCACCGGGACACGGATGAAAAACTGTTTTTT
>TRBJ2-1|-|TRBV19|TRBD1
CASSPLGTVPYNEQFF
TGTGCCAGTAGCCCCCTAGGGACAGTTCCCTACAATGAGCAGTTCTTC
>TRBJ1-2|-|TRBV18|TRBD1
CASSPGDRGIGYTF
TGTGCCAGCTCACCGGGGGACAGGGGAATTGGCTACACCTTC
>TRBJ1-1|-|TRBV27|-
CASSPGSRGMDTEAFF
TGTGCCAGCAGCCCAGGGTCGAGGGGGATGGACACTGAAGCTTTCTTT
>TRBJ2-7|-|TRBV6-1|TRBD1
CASSARTGDYEQYF
TGTGCCAGCAGTGCCCGGACAGGGGACTACGAGCAGTACTTC
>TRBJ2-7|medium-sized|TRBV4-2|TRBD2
CASSGAGGRDEQYF
TGTGCCAGCAGCGGAGCGGGGGGGAGGGACGAGCAGTACTTC
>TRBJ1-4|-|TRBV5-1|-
CASSRRTETTNEKLFF
TGCGCCAGCAGCCGAAGGACAGAAACAACTAATGAAAAACTGTTTTTT
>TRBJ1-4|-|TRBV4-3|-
CASSQDGSGGAKLFF
TGCGCCAGCAGCCAAGACGGCAGTGGGGGGGCAAAACTGTTTTTT
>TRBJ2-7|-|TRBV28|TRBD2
CASRTSGSLSRYEQYF
TGTGCCAGCAGGACTAGCGGGAGCCTTTCTCGCTACGAGCAGTACTTC
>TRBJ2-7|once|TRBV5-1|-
CASSVRDSPIYEQYF
TGCGCCAGCAGCGTTAGGGACTCCCCGATTTACGAGCAGTACTTC
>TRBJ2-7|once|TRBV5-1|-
CASSPGLGADYEQYF
TGCGCCAGCAGCCCTGGACTGGGGGCAGACTACGAGCAGTACTTC
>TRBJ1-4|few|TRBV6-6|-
CASSFGQIRNEKLFF
TGTGCCAGCAGTTTTGGACAGATCCGAAATGAAAAACTGTTTTTT
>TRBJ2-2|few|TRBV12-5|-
CASVLLPPGELFF
TGTGCTAGTGTTTTACTCCCCCCCGGGGAGCTGTTTTTT
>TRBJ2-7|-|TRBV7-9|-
CSSSIQEREQYF
TGTTCCAGCAGCATACAGGAAAGGGAGCAGTACTTC
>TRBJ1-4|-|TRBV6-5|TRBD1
CASSRGQNNEKLFF
TGTGCCAGCAGTAGGGGACAGAATAATGAAAAACTGTTTTTT
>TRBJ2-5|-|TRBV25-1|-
CASSEPGHKETQYF
TGTGCCAGCAGTGAACCGGGACATAAAGAGACCCAGTACTTC
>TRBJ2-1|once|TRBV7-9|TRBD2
CASSQKAGLASNEQFF
TGTGCCAGCAGCCAAAAAGCGGGACTAGCGTCCAATGAGCAGTTCTTC
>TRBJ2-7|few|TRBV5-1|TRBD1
CASSRPRDRGAYEQYF
TGCGCCAGCAGCCGACCAAGGGACAGGGGAGCCTACGAGCAGTACTTC